The next 25 T cell receptor beta chains were all read from a single sample in a study of blood T cell repertoires in COVID-19. Repertoires were generated with immunoSEQ multiplex PCR, while TCRdb's copy carries only in-frame clones and drops some. In the table there are about 240,000 clones, about 93% of which are singletons. The sequencing sample was made of peripheral blood. These receptor sequences come from a man aged 30 to 45 with COVID-19, enrolled during active disease.

The chain has TRBV5-4 and TRBJ2-1; possibly TRBD2 for D (6 bases). The CDR3 runs 14 residues. The germline gives CDR1 SGHNT, CDR2 YYREEE (reference sequence). Between the trimmed V and J ends, which lost 3 bases and 10 bases, there was a span of 17 bases. CDR3: CASSSTGTSGEQFF. DNA for the CDR3: TGTGCCAGCAGCTCGACCGGGACTTCAGGGGAGCAGTTCTTC.

The chain carries TRBV6-5 and TRBJ1-2, with 7 nucleotides matching TRBD1. Germline CDR1 is MNHEY and CDR2 is SVGAGI. Trimming removed 2 bases from V and 1 base from J; junction bases left unmatched: 4. The CDR3 length is 15 residues. DNA for the CDR3: TGTGCCAGCAGTTACGCTACAGGGGTTAACTATGGCTACACCTTC. As protein: CASSYATGVNYGYTF.

This chain connects TRBV6-1 to TRBJ2-7; TRBD2 might be the D (5 bases). V gave up 2 bases and J gave up 0 bases, with 11 bases separating them. CDR1 and CDR2 (germline): MNHNS, SASEGT. This CDR3 is 15 amino acids long. The CDR3 spells CASSERSGSSYEQYF. The CDR3 DNA follows: TGTGCCAGCAGTGAACGGTCGGGGAGCTCCTACGAGCAGTACTTC.

The J gene is TRBJ1-4, the V gene TRBV11-2, with a weak D call TRBD1 (5 bases). This CDR3 region has 17 residues. The germline gives CDR1 SGHAT, CDR2 FQNNGV. V gave up 6 bases and J gave up 5 bases, with 22 bases separating them. The CDR3: CASRSGPGFSLNEKLFF. The DNA for the CDR3 is TGTGCCAGCAGATCCGGGCCAGGGTTCTCTTTAAATGAAAAACTGTTTTTT. Full variable domain (outside the CDR3, taken from reference TRBV11-2 and TRBJ1-4): EAGVAQSPRYKIIEKRQSVAFWCNPISGHATLYWYQQILGQGPKLLIQFQNNGVVDDSQLPKDRFSAERLKGVDSTLKIQPAKLEDSAVYLCASRSGPGFSLNEKLFFGSGTQLSVL.

The V call is TRBV14, the J call TRBJ1-3; 7 nucleotides align to TRBD1. The V gene's germline CDR1 is SGHDN and CDR2 FVKESK. After removal of 1 base from V and 5 bases from J, the junction contained 5 bases not matched to a gene. The CDR3 loop spans 15 amino acids. The CDR3 is CASSQVTGVRNTIYF. The CDR3 DNA reads TGTGCCAGCAGCCAAGTCACAGGGGTCAGAAACACCATATATTTT.

The chain recombines TRBV19 with TRBJ2-6; D unresolved. This CDR3 contains 18 residues. CDR1 and CDR2 (germline): LNHDA, SQIVND (reference sequence). Trimming removed 3 bases from V and 0 bases from J, with 15 bases in between. CDR3 nucleotides: TGTGCCAGTAGTATTATGAGGAACTTTATCTCTGGGGCCAACGTCCTGACTTTC. Amino acid sequence: CASSIMRNFISGANVLTF.

The chain recombines TRBV4-1 with TRBJ1-1; D is undetermined. The germline V and J ends were trimmed by 1 base and 1 base, with 7 bases remaining between them. This CDR3 comprises 14 residues. Germline lookup yields CDR1 MGHRA and CDR2 YSYEKL. In DNA form, the CDR3 reads TGCGCCAGCAGCCAAGTATCCAGGAACACTGAAGCTTTCTTT. Translating gives CASSQVSRNTEAFF.

A few counts support this clone. The chain uses TRBV12-5 and TRBJ1-3; D possibly corresponds to TRBD1 (6 bases). Germline values: CDR1 LGHNT, CDR2 FRNRAP. V was cut by 4 bases and J by 6 bases, with 16 bases left in between. The CDR3 length is 15 residues. CDR3 DNA: TGTGCTAGTGGTTACTCCACAGGGCCCCCAAACACCATATATTTT. It encodes CASGYSTGPPNTIYF.

J is TRBJ2-1 and V is TRBV2; 9 bases are a match to TRBD2. CDR1 and CDR2 (germline): SNHLY, FYNNEI. V lost 8 bases to trimming and J lost 0 bases; unmatched junction nucleotides: 14. This CDR3 spans 18 amino acids. In nucleotides, the CDR3 is TGTGCCAGCTCTGCCGTTTTGAGCGGGGGGAGCTCCTACAATGAGCAGTTCTTC. It yields the protein CASSAVLSGGSSYNEQFF.

The chain joins TRBV6-5 to TRBJ2-1; TRBD2 matches 8 bases. The V gene's germline CDR1 is MNHEY and CDR2 SVGAGI. The CDR3 has 15 residues. The J segment lost 9 bases and the V segment lost 6 bases, leaving 13 bases of the junction unmatched. The CDR3 DNA is TGTGCCAGCAGCCCCCTGGCGGGGGGCGAGGGTGAGCAGTTCTTC. Translation: CASSPLAGGEGEQFF.

The chain links TRBV19 to TRBJ2-7, with TRBD1 matching over 10 bases. The length of the CDR3 is 16 residues. CDR1 LNHDA and CDR2 SQIVND come from the germline V gene (reference sequence). J gave up 4 bases and V 5 bases, and 11 bases lay outside the gene matches. CDR3 region: CASSPPGTGADYEQYF. Written as DNA, the CDR3 is TGTGCCAGTAGTCCCCCCGGGACAGGGGCCGATTACGAGCAGTACTTC.

This clone has a single count. The chain employs TRBV5-4 and TRBJ2-5; 13 bases line up with TRBD2. With V trimmed by 3 bases and J by 5 bases, 4 bases remained unmatched. CDR3 size: 15 residues. Per germline, CDR1 SGHNT and CDR2 YYREEE (reference sequence). CDR3 amino acids: CASSYGTSGVETQYF. For the CDR3, the DNA is TGTGCCAGCAGCTACGGGACTAGCGGGGTTGAGACCCAGTACTTC.

This clone was counted once. The chain carries TRBV12-3 or TRBV12-4 and TRBJ1-6; D ambiguous. Trimming removed 3 bases at V and 11 bases at J, with 8 bases between. This CDR3 has 12 residues. CDR3 in DNA: TGTGCCAGCAGTTTTGAATCGGCACCCCTCCACTTT. It is translated as CASSFESAPLHF.

This chain's CDR3 is CASTEGAKGIYEQYF. The CDR3, as DNA: TGTGCCAGCACCGAGGGGGCCAAGGGGATCTACGAGCAGTACTTC. The chain combines TRBV6-5 with TRBJ2-7; 7 bases map to TRBD1. There are 15 residues in the CDR3. Trimming cost V 7 bases and J 3 bases; bases outside gene matches: 12. Germline CDR1 reads MNHEY; CDR2 reads SVGAGI.

The chain joins TRBV6-5 to TRBJ1-5; D call uncertain. In germline, CDR1 is MNHEY, CDR2 SVGAGI. Deletions cut 6 bases from V and 0 bases from J, with 6 bases between. The CDR3 consists of 13 residues. The CDR3 nucleotides read TGTGCCAGCAGGCTATCTAGCAATCAGCCCCAGCATTTT. Its protein is CASRLSSNQPQHF.

CDR3 bases: TGTGCCAGCAGCTTGGACAAAAACACTGAAGCTTTCTTT. Translation gives CASSLDKNTEAFF. The chain recombines TRBV7-9 with TRBJ1-1; possibly TRBD1 for D (5 bases). The CDR3 has 13 residues. Trimming took 3 bases from V and 2 from J, leaving 7 bases between them. Looked up from germline, CDR1 is SEHNR and CDR2 is FQNEAQ (reference sequence).

The genes are TRBV18 and TRBJ1-1; a weak D match, TRBD1 (6 bases). Germline assignment: CDR1 KGHSH and CDR2 LQKENI. This CDR3 contains 17 residues. V gave up 5 bases and J gave up 1 base, with 20 bases separating them. The CDR3 DNA reads as TGTGCCAGCTCATCGACGGGGGGCCCGGGAGCGAACACTGAAGCTTTCTTT. Its translation: CASSSTGGPGANTEAFF. The full variable domain, with the rest looked up from reference TRBV18 and TRBJ1-1, is NAGVMQNPRHLVRRRGQEARLRCSPMKGHSHVYWYRQLPEEGLKFMVYLQKENIIDESGMPKERFSAEFPKEGPSILRIQQVVRGDSAAYFCASSSTGGPGANTEAFFGQGTRLTVV.

This clone was observed a single time. The V and J genes are TRBV27 and TRBJ2-1, with a weak D call TRBD2 (6 bases). The germline CDR1 and CDR2 sequences are MNHEY and SMNVEV (reference sequence). Trimming left V 5 bases short and J 3 bases short, with 17 bases between. The CDR3 has 16 amino acids. CDR3 protein: CASSLTPRGSYNEQFF. In nucleotides, the CDR3 is TGTGCCAGCAGTCTAACCCCGCGGGGAAGCTACAATGAGCAGTTCTTC.

The count of this clone is one. The gene calls are TRBV9 and TRBJ1-2; tentatively, D is TRBD1 (6 bases). CDR3 length equals 14 residues. Trimming stripped 0 bases from V and 8 bases from J, with 14 bases between. Germline V gene data show CDR1 as SGDLS and CDR2 as YYNGEE. CDR3 residues: CASSVGGGRDGYTF. CDR3 sequence (DNA): TGTGCCAGCAGCGTAGGCGGGGGGCGAGACGGCTACACCTTC.

The chain employs TRBV19 and TRBJ1-1; unclear D gene. Looked up from germline, CDR1 is LNHDA and CDR2 is SQIVND (reference sequence). The V gene lost 3 bases and the J gene lost 4 bases, with 18 bases spanning the gap. The CDR3 loop spans 16 amino acids. The CDR3 DNA reads TGTGCCAGTAGTATTCGTGTCACCCGGGAGGGCACTGAAGCTTTCTTT. It is translated as CASSIRVTREGTEAFF.

The chain recombines TRBV9 with TRBJ2-5, with TRBD1 matching 7 bases. Trimming cost V 4 bases and J 5 bases; bases outside gene matches: 14. This CDR3 region has 16 residues. CDR1 is SGDLS, CDR2 YYNGEE, per germline. The chain's CDR3 is CASSRGVGGSGETQYF. The CDR3 bases are TGTGCCAGCAGCCGTGGGGTAGGGGGCTCGGGGGAGACCCAGTACTTC. Looking up the rest from reference TRBV9 and TRBJ2-5 gives the full variable domain: DSGVTQTPKHLITATGQRVTLRCSPRSGDLSVYWYQQSLDQGLQFLIQYYNGEERAKGNILERFSAQQFPDLHSELNLSSLELGDSALYFCASSRGVGGSGETQYFGPGTRLLVL.

This chain uses TRBV3-1 (or the pseudogene TRBV3-2) with TRBJ2-1; perhaps TRBD2 as D (6 bases). V was clipped by 0 bases and J by 0 bases, with 9 bases between them. CDR1 is LGHDT, CDR2 YNNKEL, per germline (reference sequence). CDR3 length: 16 amino acids. CDR3 in amino acids: CASSQDAGGSYNEQFF. The CDR3 nucleotides are TGTGCCAGCAGCCAAGACGCCGGGGGCTCCTACAATGAGCAGTTCTTC.

The V call is TRBV19, the J call TRBJ1-5; maybe TRBD1 (5 bases). Deletions cut 5 bases from V and 3 bases from J, with 14 bases between. CDR3 length equals 15 residues. Germline values: CDR1 LNHDA, CDR2 SQIVND (reference sequence). CDR3 loop: CASSPQAGTNQPQHF. The CDR3 region has the DNA TGTGCCAGTAGTCCCCAGGCGGGGACCAATCAGCCCCAGCATTTT.

The CDR3 DNA sequence: TGTGCCAGCAGCTCTGGACAGGGTGTTTTAAACACTGAAGCTTTCTTT. Residues: CASSSGQGVLNTEAFF. The chain recombines TRBV7-2 with TRBJ1-1; TRBD1 aligns across 8 bases. Germline V CDR1 and CDR2: SGHTA, FQGNSA. The CDR3 is 16 residues long. The V and J ends lost 4 bases and 2 bases, in that order; junction bases with no gene match: 9.

The V call is TRBV10-3, the J call TRBJ1-2; no firm D call. CDR1 is ENHRY and CDR2 is SYGVKD in the germline V gene. V was pared by 2 bases and J by 8 bases, with 15 bases between. CDR3 length: 14 residues. This CDR3 is CAISEGPMTRGYTF. In DNA form, the CDR3 reads TGTGCCATCAGTGAGGGGCCCATGACGCGAGGCTACACCTTC.